The 7 T cell receptor beta chains below all came from one sample that was sequenced in a study of response to subunit inactivated influenza vaccine. TCRdb ran MiXCR on the RT-PCR reads and lists one entry per CDR3 protein. The data show hundreds of thousands of distinct CDR3 sequences, 10% to 11% seen once. The source material was PBMCs from blood, sampled about 40 days after vaccination. These receptors all stem from a man in his fifties who received an inactivated influenza vaccine.

The sample holds a few counts of this clonotype. The rearrangement uses TRBV11-1 and TRBJ2-5, with 9 positions matching TRBD2. Trimming removed 1 base from V and 5 bases from J; junction bases left unmatched: 14. The CDR3 runs to 18 residues. Germline lookup yields CDR1 SGHAT and CDR2 FQDESV (reference sequence). The CDR3 sequence is CASSLGRLAGRRRETQYF. In nucleotides, the CDR3 is TGTGCCAGCAGCTTAGGGCGGCTAGCGGGAAGAAGAAGGGAGACCCAGTACTTC.

This clonotype was picked up many times. The gene calls are TRBV10-3 and TRBJ2-3; D perhaps matches TRBD2 (5 bases). The CDR3 spans 13 residues. The V and J ends lost 7 bases and 3 bases respectively, with 11 bases between them. Germline V CDR1 and CDR2: ENHRY, SYGVKD. In DNA form, the CDR3 reads TGTGCCATCATGAGAGGGTTGACAGATACGCAGTATTTT. Residues: CAIMRGLTDTQYF.

CDR3 loop: CATSREPGSDTDTQYF. CDR3 bases: TGTGCCACCAGCAGAGAGCCCGGTTCGGACACAGATACGCAGTATTTT. The chain has TRBV15 and TRBJ2-3; no clear D. CDR3 length: 16 residues. Trimming cost V 0 bases and J 2 bases, with 12 bases left between them. The germline V gene encodes CDR1 LNHNV and CDR2 YYDKDF (reference sequence).

This clonotype has ten or more counts. The chain has TRBV12-3 or TRBV12-4 and TRBJ2-5; D remains ambiguous. V was cut by 3 bases and J by 1 base, with 6 bases left in between. The CDR3 is made up of 13 amino acids. CDR3 sequence reads: CASSFGIQETQYF. The DNA of the CDR3 is TGTGCCAGCAGTTTTGGAATCCAAGAGACCCAGTACTTC.

This chain joins TRBV20-1 and TRBJ1-5; TRBD1 is a possible D gene (6 bases). Germline-derived CDR1 and CDR2 are DFQATT and SNEGSKA (reference sequence). V gave up 1 base and J gave up 11 bases, with 21 bases separating them. The length of the CDR3 is 15 residues. In DNA, the CDR3 is TGCAGTGCTAGAGCCCCGACAGGTCTCCCCAGGGCCCAGCATTTT. Translation: CSARAPTGLPRAQHF.

This clonotype was seen a few times. The chain employs TRBV5-1 and TRBJ1-3; 7 bases agree with TRBD1. Germline values: CDR1 SGHRS, CDR2 YFSETQ. V was pared by 4 bases and J by 0 bases, with 4 bases of the junction left unmatched. This CDR3 has 15 amino acids. The CDR3, as DNA: TGCGCCAGCAGCGATGGGACAGCCTCTGGAAACACCATATATTTT. Its translation: CASSDGTASGNTIYF.

V is TRBV7-2 and J is TRBJ1-1; D may be TRBD1 (6 bases). Trimming left V 3 bases short and J 6 bases short, with 17 bases between. The CDR3 runs to 15 residues. Germline CDR1 reads SGHTA; CDR2 reads FQGNSA. CDR3 residues: CASSLVSGASAEAFF. CDR3 bases: TGTGCCAGCAGCTTGGTCTCGGGGGCGTCGGCTGAAGCTTTCTTT.